Each of the 26 T cell receptor beta chains below was sequenced from the same sample in a study of neoadjuvant anti-PD-1 for oral cavity cancer. Libraries were prepared by immunoSEQ multiplex PCR; TCRdb keeps only in-frame clonotypes and omits some of them. The sample has around 62,000 clones, around four fifths seen once. The sequencing used PBMCs, collected before nivolumab (anti-PD-1) treatment. The receptors originated from a person aged 35-79 years with oral cavity squamous cell carcinoma.

This chain links TRBV27 with TRBJ1-1, with D tentatively TRBD1 (5 bases). The V gene's germline CDR1 is MNHEY and CDR2 SMNVEV (reference sequence). The CDR3 spans 15 residues. V was pared by 2 bases and J by 8 bases, with 18 bases between. The DNA for the CDR3 is TGTGCCAGCAGTTTAAATCGGGGCGGGTACTTAGAAGCTTTCTTT. It yields the protein CASSLNRGGYLEAFF.

The V gene is TRBV5-6, the J gene TRBJ1-1; possibly TRBD1 for D (5 bases). Germline loops: CDR1 SGHDT, CDR2 YYEEEE. V was trimmed by 3 bases and J by 3 bases, leaving 9 bases between them. This CDR3 spans 13 amino acids. The CDR3: CASSWGRDTEAFF. DNA for the CDR3: TGTGCCAGCAGCTGGGGGAGGGACACTGAAGCTTTCTTT.

The V and J genes are TRBV7-2 and TRBJ1-1, with 7 nucleotides matching TRBD1. With V trimmed by 2 bases and J by 10 bases, 10 bases remained unmatched. The germline V gene has CDR1 SGHTA and CDR2 FQGNSA. The CDR3 sequence is 14 residues long. In DNA form, the CDR3 reads TGTGCCAGCAGCTTACGACAGGGAGATATCGTAGCTTTCTTT. Its translation is CASSLRQGDIVAFF.

J is TRBJ1-5 and V is TRBV11-2; 9 bases match TRBD1. This CDR3 is 15 amino acids long. Germline CDR1 SGHAT, CDR2 FQNNGV. V lost 4 bases, J lost 3 bases, and 4 bases stayed unmatched. CDR3 coding DNA: TGTGCCAGCAGCTACGGGACAGGGTACAATCAGCCCCAGCATTTT. Protein product: CASSYGTGYNQPQHF.

The chain combines TRBV19 with TRBJ1-1; TRBD1 matches 9 bases. The J segment lost 1 base and the V segment lost 4 bases, leaving 4 bases of the junction unmatched. The CDR3 contains 15 residues. Germline loops: CDR1 LNHDA, CDR2 SQIVND (reference sequence). The CDR3 reads CASSTQGARNTEAFF. The CDR3 nucleotides are TGTGCCAGTAGTACACAGGGGGCGAGGAACACTGAAGCTTTCTTT.

The table lists this clone with a count of one. The J gene is TRBJ2-3, the V gene TRBV7-9; no firm D call. The V end lost 3 bases, the J end lost 1 base, and 2 bases lay between the germline ends. The CDR3 length is 12 residues. CDR1 is SEHNR and CDR2 is FQNEAQ in the germline V gene (reference sequence). DNA of the CDR3: TGTGCCAGCAGCTTGGGCACAGATACGCAGTATTTT. This codes for CASSLGTDTQYF.

The chain employs TRBV23-1 and TRBJ1-1, with 9 bases that match TRBD1. TRBV23-1 falls under the ORF class, with uncertain function. The CDR3 covers 13 residues. Trimming removed 3 bases from V and 4 bases from J; junction bases left unmatched: 0. The CDR3 here is CASSQDRGTEAFF. The CDR3 nucleotides read TGCGCCAGCAGTCAGGACAGGGGCACTGAAGCTTTCTTT.

This clone was seen a handful of times. The chain combines TRBV5-6 with TRBJ1-6; unclear D gene. Germline V lookup: CDR1 SGHDT, CDR2 YYEEEE. V lost 1 base and J lost 3, with 8 bases in between. This CDR3 has 15 residues. The CDR3 coding sequence is TGTGCCAGCAGCTTGCGGGTGCGCTATAATTCACCCCTCCACTTT. Protein: CASSLRVRYNSPLHF. Full variable domain (remainder filled in from reference TRBV5-6 and TRBJ1-6): DAGVTQSPTHLIKTRGQQVTLRCSPKSGHDTVSWYQQALGQGPQFIFQYYEEEERQRGNFPDRFSGHQFPNYSSELNVNALLLGDSALYLCASSLRVRYNSPLHFGNGTRLTVT.

The genes are TRBV25-1 and TRBJ2-7; D possibly corresponds to TRBD2 (7 bases). In germline, CDR1 is MGHDK, CDR2 SYGVNS. This CDR3 region has 15 residues. V was trimmed by 1 base and J by 5 bases, leaving 15 bases between them. DNA of the CDR3: TGTGCCAGCAGTGAATTTGGCGGGGGCCCAGACGAGCAGTACTTC. This codes for CASSEFGGGPDEQYF.

The CDR3: CASSADRGSTDTQYF. As DNA, the CDR3 is TGTGCCAGCAGCGCGGACAGGGGGAGCACAGATACGCAGTATTTT. This chain uses TRBV5-4 with TRBJ2-3; 10 bases fit TRBD1. Germline values: CDR1 SGHNT, CDR2 YYREEE (reference sequence). The length of the CDR3 is 15 residues. V lost 4 bases to trimming and J lost 0 bases; unmatched junction nucleotides: 2.

This chain joins TRBV4-2 and TRBJ1-1; possible D gene TRBD1, 5 bases. V dropped 4 bases and J dropped 3 bases, with 15 bases sitting between them. Looked up from germline, CDR1 is LGHNA and CDR2 is YNFKEQ. The CDR3 runs 15 residues. CDR3 residues: CASSPLGPEDTEAFF. Written as DNA, the CDR3 is TGTGCCAGCAGCCCCCTGGGACCGGAGGACACTGAAGCTTTCTTT.

The chain links TRBV6-5 to TRBJ1-6; D is unclear. The V and J ends lost 2 bases and 5 bases respectively, with 7 bases between them. From germline, CDR1 is MNHEY and CDR2 SVGAGI. This CDR3 is 14 amino acids long. The CDR3 reads CASSYRPHNSPLHF. CDR3 nucleotides: TGTGCCAGCAGTTACCGGCCTCATAATTCACCCCTCCACTTT.

V usage is TRBV4-2 and J usage is TRBJ2-2; D may be TRBD2 (5 bases). Trimming left V 0 bases short and J 0 bases short, with 17 bases between. Germline V gene lookup returns CDR1 LGHNA and CDR2 YNFKEQ. This CDR3 is built from 19 residues. DNA of the CDR3: TGTGCCAGCAGCCAAGATTCCTTGACGGGGTACGCGAACACCGGGGAGCTGTTTTTT. It is translated as CASSQDSLTGYANTGELFF.

The gene calls are TRBV5-1 and TRBJ2-1, with D possibly being TRBD1 (5 bases). The germline V gene encodes CDR1 SGHRS and CDR2 YFSETQ. The V end lost 5 bases, the J end lost 6 bases, and 12 bases lay between the germline ends. This CDR3 spans 13 amino acids. The CDR3 reads CASRPGFSNEQFF. In DNA form, the CDR3 reads TGCGCCAGCAGGCCAGGGTTTAGCAATGAGCAGTTCTTC.

The chain links TRBV12-5 to TRBJ2-2, with 8 bases identical to TRBD2. CDR3 length equals 16 residues. CDR1 and CDR2 (germline): LGHNT, FRNRAP. Trimming removed 0 bases from V and 5 bases from J; junction bases left unmatched: 5. CDR3 sequence: CASGLVGGETTGELFF. CDR3 nucleotide sequence: TGTGCTAGTGGTTTGGTCGGGGGGGAGACAACCGGGGAGCTGTTTTTT.

This clone has just one count. The V call is TRBV10-1, the J call TRBJ2-2; 7 bases align to TRBD2. V shed 5 bases, J shed 1 base, and the junction held 7 bases outside the gene matches. The CDR3 spans 16 residues. Germline assignment: CDR1 WNHNN and CDR2 SYGVQD (reference sequence). CDR3 protein: CASSRGLGGNTGELFF. CDR3 bases: TGCGCCAGCAGTCGTGGACTAGGAGGGAACACCGGGGAGCTGTTTTTT.

The chain recombines TRBV4-1 with TRBJ1-5; D perhaps matches TRBD1 (6 bases). In germline, CDR1 is MGHRA, CDR2 YSYEKL. The CDR3 covers 16 residues. Trimming pared 3 bases from V and 2 bases from J, leaving 14 bases between. Written as DNA, the CDR3 is TGCGCCAGCAGCCAGGTTGGGGGCATGGGCAATCAGCCCCAGCATTTT. It encodes CASSQVGGMGNQPQHF.

V is TRBV2 and J is TRBJ2-1; D might be TRBD1 (6 bases). The CDR3 runs 11 residues. Per germline, CDR1 SNHLY and CDR2 FYNNEI. With 7 bases removed from V and 9 bases from J, the gap between germline ends came to 10 bases. This CDR3 reads CASNREGEQFF. CDR3 DNA sequence: TGTGCCAGCAACAGGGAAGGTGAGCAGTTCTTC.

This chain connects TRBV28 to TRBJ1-2; D might be TRBD1 (6 bases). The germline gives CDR1 MDHEN, CDR2 SYDVKM. The germline V and J ends were trimmed by 10 bases and 3 bases, with 12 bases remaining between them. The CDR3 totals 12 residues. The CDR3 here is CAIRGQYYGYTF. In DNA form, the CDR3 reads TGTGCCATCCGAGGACAGTACTATGGCTACACCTTC.

This clone was observed once. The rearrangement uses TRBV11-3 and TRBJ2-7; the D gene is possibly TRBD2 (5 bases). V was shortened by 5 bases and J by 7 bases, with 12 bases between the two germline ends. Per germline, CDR1 SGHNT and CDR2 YENEEA. This CDR3 region has 12 residues. CDR3 loop: CASSPPPGEQYF. CDR3 nucleotide sequence: TGTGCCAGCAGCCCCCCCCCGGGGGAGCAGTACTTC.

The genes are TRBV7-3 and TRBJ2-2; 8 nucleotides align to TRBD1. From germline, CDR1 is SGHTA and CDR2 FQGTGA. The CDR3 consists of 15 residues. The junction had 4 bases not matched to a gene; V was cut back by 2 bases and J by 5 bases. CDR3 in amino acids: CASSLAGGVTGELFF. In DNA, the CDR3 is TGTGCCAGCAGCTTAGCAGGGGGCGTAACCGGGGAGCTGTTTTTT. Looking up the rest from reference TRBV7-3 and TRBJ2-2 gives the full variable domain: GAGVSQTPSNKVTEKGKYVELRCDPISGHTALYWYRQSLGQGPEFLIYFQGTGAADDSGLPNDRFFAVRPEGSVSTLKIQRTERGDSAVYLCASSLAGGVTGELFFGEGSRLTVL.

This chain links TRBV6-1 with TRBJ2-5, with D perhaps matching TRBD2 (5 bases). Trimming took off 6 bases at V and 2 bases at J, with 16 bases between the two ends. In germline, CDR1 is MNHNS, CDR2 SASEGT. The CDR3 has 15 amino acids. CDR3 nucleotides: TGTGCCAGCAGGGACTCCTCTAAGTCTCAAGAGACCCAGTACTTC. The encoded protein is CASRDSSKSQETQYF.

As for this clone: It is likely a read error, because the conserved phenylalanine at the end of the CDR3 is missing. It is unclear where the CDR3 begins or ends on the DNA, so no DNA is shown, and the CDR3 is as TCRdb lists it. The rearrangement uses TRBV19 and TRBJ2-7; the table's D call TRBD1 went unverified against the DNA. Germline V gene data show CDR1 as LNHDA and CDR2 as SQIVND (reference sequence). A total of 11 residues make up the CDR3, ends included. The CDR3 sequence: CAIALRDRGSS.

V and J are TRBV18 and TRBJ1-1; possible D gene TRBD1, 5 bases. Trimming took 1 base from V and 3 from J, leaving 15 bases between them. The CDR3 runs 16 residues. Per the germline V gene, CDR1 is KGHSH and CDR2 is LQKENI. DNA of the CDR3: TGTGCCAGCTCACCACTTCCAGGGAGGAGTGACACTGAAGCTTTCTTT. The encoded protein is CASSPLPGRSDTEAFF.

The rearrangement links TRBV19 to TRBJ1-2, with TRBD1 as a possible D gene (5 bases). This CDR3 has 14 residues. V gave up 5 bases and J gave up 9 bases, with 19 bases separating them. The germline V gene encodes CDR1 LNHDA and CDR2 SQIVND (reference sequence). CDR3 in DNA: TGTGCCAGTAGTGGAGCTTGGGACGGTAGCAGCTACACCTTC. It codes for CASSGAWDGSSYTF.

This chain uses TRBV29-1 with TRBJ1-4; D is unresolved. Trimming took 5 bases from V and 4 from J, leaving 14 bases between them. Germline CDR1 SQVTM, CDR2 ANQGSEA. The CDR3 is 14 residues long. The CDR3 DNA is TGCAGCGTTTTCAGCTACGGAATTAATGAAAAACTGTTTTTT. It codes for CSVFSYGINEKLFF.